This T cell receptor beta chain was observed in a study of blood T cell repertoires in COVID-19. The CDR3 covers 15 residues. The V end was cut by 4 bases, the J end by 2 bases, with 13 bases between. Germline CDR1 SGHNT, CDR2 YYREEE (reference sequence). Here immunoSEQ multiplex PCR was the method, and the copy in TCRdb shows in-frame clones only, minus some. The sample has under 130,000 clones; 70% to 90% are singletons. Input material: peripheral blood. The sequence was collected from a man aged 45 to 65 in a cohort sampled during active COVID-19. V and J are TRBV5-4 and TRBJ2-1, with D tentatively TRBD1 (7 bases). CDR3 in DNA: TGTGCCAGCAGCGTGCGGGACAGACCCTACAATGAGCAGTTCTTC. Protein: CASSVRDRPYNEQFF.